This T cell receptor beta chain was captured by sequencing in a study of blood T cell repertoires in COVID-19. Study overall: The samples span acute and convalescent COVID-19 from the United States, Italy and Spain. The analysed material was cDNA or gDNA that came from T cells, B-cell-depleted T cells, or PBMCs.

Per the study methods: Estimation of nucleated cell counts relied on the amplification of reference gene primers. The protocol was immunoSEQ multiplex PCR, while the TCRdb copy is restricted to in-frame clones and leaves out a portion. V, J and clone size derive from that table, while D and trimming were established from the DNA sequence. Here the sample spans over 50,000 clones, almost 85% being singletons. This clone has ten or more counts. CDR1 is SGHTA, CDR2 FQGTGA, per germline. This CDR3 has 14 residues. The V and J ends lost 2 bases and 2 bases respectively, with 8 bases between them. The chain employs TRBV7-3 and TRBJ2-3; no clear D gene. This clonotype originated in a human donor in a cohort sampled during active COVID-19. The sequenced material came from peripheral blood. CDR3 DNA: TGTGCCAGCAGCTTAGCCAGGTTCACAGATACGCAGTATTTT. Translated, it gives CASSLARFTDTQYF.